The 11 T cell receptor beta chains below were found in one sample sequenced in a study of CD8+CD57+ T cells in acquired aplastic anemia. For CDR3 and TCR beta VDJ profiling, genomic DNA was the template used. One entry per CDR3 protein results from TCRdb running MiXCR on the reads. The repertoire holds about 130,000 distinct CDR3 sequences, with 48% as singletons. Sequencing was done on a sample of sorted CD4+, CD8+, or CD8+CD57+ T cells (not recorded which) from PBMCs. Source of these receptors: a human donor in good health, serving as a control.

This chain connects TRBV19 to TRBJ2-1, with TRBD2 identical over 14 bases. The CDR3 contains 19 residues. Germline CDR1 LNHDA, CDR2 SQIVND (reference sequence). V lost 1 base and J lost 6; bases outside the gene matches: 11. Written as DNA, the CDR3 is TGTGCCAGTAGTATAGTAGGGGGACTAGCGGGAGTGTACGGCAATGAGCAGTTCTTC. It translates to CASSIVGGLAGVYGNEQFF.

This clonotype has a single count. The rearrangement joins TRBV20-1 to TRBJ2-7, with TRBD1 identical over 9 bases. The CDR3 runs to 17 residues. The J segment lost 2 bases and the V segment lost 6 bases, leaving 17 bases of the junction unmatched. CDR1 and CDR2 from the germline V gene are DFQATT and SNEGSKA (reference sequence). In nucleotides, the CDR3 is TGCAGTGCCAGCGGGACAGGGACTCGGAGGTCGACCTACGAGCAGTACTTC. Encoded protein: CSASGTGTRRSTYEQYF.

The rearrangement joins TRBV10-3 to TRBJ1-6, with D maybe TRBD1 (6 bases). CDR1 and CDR2 (germline): ENHRY, SYGVKD. With 6 bases removed from V and 10 bases from J, the gap between germline ends came to 13 bases. The CDR3 loop spans 13 amino acids. CDR3: CAIRRGLESPLHF. In nucleotides, the CDR3 is TGTGCCATCAGGCGGGGGCTCGAGTCACCCCTCCACTTT.

This clonotype came up many times. The J gene is TRBJ2-5, the V gene TRBV19, with TRBD1 matching over 8 bases. CDR3 length: 15 residues. Germline V gives CDR1 LNHDA, CDR2 SQIVND (reference sequence). V trimming: 4 bases; J trimming: 1 base; junction bases outside the gene matches: 5. In nucleotides, the CDR3 is TGTGCCAGTAGTAACCGGGACAGGAGCCAAGAGACCCAGTACTTC. It translates to CASSNRDRSQETQYF.

The V call is TRBV2, the J call TRBJ1-2, with 8 bases aligning to TRBD1. Germline loops: CDR1 SNHLY, CDR2 FYNNEI. Trimming removed 7 bases from V and 3 bases from J; junction bases left unmatched: 7. This CDR3 region has 14 residues. The CDR3 nucleotides read TGTGCCAGCAAGATGGACAGGGTGGACTATGGCTACACCTTC. Encoded protein: CASKMDRVDYGYTF.

The chain couples TRBV7-8 to TRBJ1-5; D gene unclear. CDR3 length: 14 amino acids. The germline CDR1 and CDR2 sequences are SGHVS and FQNEAQ. V was shortened by 1 base and J by 1 base, with 5 bases between the two germline ends. The chain's CDR3 is CASSLGPSNQPQHF. The DNA of the CDR3 is TGTGCCAGCAGCTTAGGGCCCAGCAATCAGCCCCAGCATTTT.

Many counts were recorded for this clonotype. The V and J genes are TRBV6-1 and TRBJ1-1, with TRBD1 identical over 8 bases. The CDR3 extends over 16 amino acids. In germline, CDR1 is MNHNS, CDR2 SASEGT. The ends lost 6 bases at V and 4 bases at J; junction bases unmatched: 13. The CDR3 loop reads CASRILGQGTTTEAFF. As DNA, the CDR3 is TGTGCCAGCAGAATTCTAGGACAGGGTACGACCACTGAAGCTTTCTTT.

V and J are TRBV29-1 and TRBJ1-1; 9 nucleotides match TRBD1. Germline CDR1 SQVTM, CDR2 ANQGSEA. After removal of 7 bases from V and 5 bases from J, the junction contained 8 bases not matched to a gene. The CDR3 sequence is 13 residues long. The CDR3 loop reads CSAQQGAGTEAFF. The CDR3 DNA reads as TGCAGCGCTCAACAGGGGGCGGGAACTGAAGCTTTCTTT.

The chain is built from TRBV20-1 and TRBJ1-6; TRBD1 might be the D (6 bases). The CDR3 runs to 14 residues. The V and J ends lost 2 bases and 9 bases respectively, with 14 bases between them. Germline CDR1 is DFQATT and CDR2 is SNEGSKA (reference sequence). CDR3: CSARRGDSLSPLHF. The CDR3 nucleotides are TGCAGTGCTAGAAGGGGGGATAGCCTTTCACCCCTCCACTTT.

At least ten counts were recorded for this clonotype. This chain connects TRBV2 to TRBJ1-6; D is undetermined. Germline assignment: CDR1 SNHLY and CDR2 FYNNEI. V lost 2 bases to trimming and J lost 6 bases, with 8 bases between them. CDR3 length: 14 residues. CDR3 coding DNA: TGTGCCAGCAGTGAATGGGGTTCTAATTCACCCCTCCACTTT. It translates to CASSEWGSNSPLHF.

With respect to this clonotype: The junction departs from germline at one end; a sequencing error may be responsible. The J gene is TRBJ1-1, the V gene TRBV7-8, with D tentatively TRBD1 (5 bases). The CDR3 is 15 residues long. Germline CDR1 SGHVS, CDR2 FQNEAQ. CDR3 bases: TGTGCCAGCGGCACCCTGGGACCGATGAACACTGAGGCTTTCTTT. Translating it yields CASGTLGPMNTEAFF.